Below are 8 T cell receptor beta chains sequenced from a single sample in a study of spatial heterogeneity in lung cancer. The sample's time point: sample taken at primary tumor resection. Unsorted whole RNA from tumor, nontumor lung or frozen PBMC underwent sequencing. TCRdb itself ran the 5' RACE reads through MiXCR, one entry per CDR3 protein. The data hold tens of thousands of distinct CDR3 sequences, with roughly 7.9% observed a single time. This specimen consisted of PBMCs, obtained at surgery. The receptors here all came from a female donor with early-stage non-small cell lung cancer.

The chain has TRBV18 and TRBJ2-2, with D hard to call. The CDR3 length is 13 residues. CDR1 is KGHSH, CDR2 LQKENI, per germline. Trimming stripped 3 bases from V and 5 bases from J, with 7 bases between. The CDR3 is CASSPGRTGELFF. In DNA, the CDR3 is TGTGCCAGCTCACCGGGAAGAACCGGGGAGCTGTTTTTT.

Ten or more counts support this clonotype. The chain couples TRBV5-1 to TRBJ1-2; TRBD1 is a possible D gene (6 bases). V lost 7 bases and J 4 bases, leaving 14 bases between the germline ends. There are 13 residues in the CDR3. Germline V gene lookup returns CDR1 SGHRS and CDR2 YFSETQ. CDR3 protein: CASGTGNTYGYTF. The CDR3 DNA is TGCGCCAGCGGAACAGGGAATACCTATGGCTACACCTTC.

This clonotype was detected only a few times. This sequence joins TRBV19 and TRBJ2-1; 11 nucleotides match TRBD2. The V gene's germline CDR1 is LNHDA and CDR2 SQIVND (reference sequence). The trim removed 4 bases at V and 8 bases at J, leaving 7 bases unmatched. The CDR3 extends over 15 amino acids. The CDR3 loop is CASSTVGLAGDEQFF. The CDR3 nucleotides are TGTGCCAGTAGTACAGTAGGACTAGCGGGCGATGAGCAGTTCTTC.

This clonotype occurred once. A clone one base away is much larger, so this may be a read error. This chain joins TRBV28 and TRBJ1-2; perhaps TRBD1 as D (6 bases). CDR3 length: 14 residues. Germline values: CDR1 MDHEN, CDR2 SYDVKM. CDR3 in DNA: TGTGCCAGCAGTTTACCCAGGGGCACATATGGCTACTCCTTC. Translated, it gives CASSLPRGTYGYSF.

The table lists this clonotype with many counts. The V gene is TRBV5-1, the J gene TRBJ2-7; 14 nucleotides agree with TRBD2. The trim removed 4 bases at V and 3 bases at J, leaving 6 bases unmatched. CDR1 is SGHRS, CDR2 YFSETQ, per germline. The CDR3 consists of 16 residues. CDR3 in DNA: TGCGCCAGCAGCGTCCAGACTAGCGGGAGGGGCTACGAGCAGTACTTC. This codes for CASSVQTSGRGYEQYF.

The CDR3 is CSANLIQAKNTEAFF. As DNA, the CDR3 is TGCAGTGCTAACCTCATACAGGCCAAGAACACTGAAGCTTTCTTT. This chain joins TRBV20-1 and TRBJ1-1; perhaps TRBD1 as D (5 bases). The CDR3 loop spans 15 amino acids. CDR1 and CDR2 (germline): DFQATT, SNEGSKA (reference sequence). The V end was cut by 4 bases, the J end by 1 base, with 16 bases between.

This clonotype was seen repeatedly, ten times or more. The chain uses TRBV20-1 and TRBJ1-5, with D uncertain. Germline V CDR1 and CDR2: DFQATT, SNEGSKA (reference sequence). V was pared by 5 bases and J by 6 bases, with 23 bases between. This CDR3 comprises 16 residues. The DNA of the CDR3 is TGCAGTGCTCCCCAGGAGGGCAGTTTATTGGGTCAGCCCCAGCATTTT. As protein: CSAPQEGSLLGQPQHF.

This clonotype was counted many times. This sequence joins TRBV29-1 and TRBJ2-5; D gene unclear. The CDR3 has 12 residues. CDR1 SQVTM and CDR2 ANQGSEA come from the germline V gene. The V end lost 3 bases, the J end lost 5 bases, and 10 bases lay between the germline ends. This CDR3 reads CSVDTERETQYF. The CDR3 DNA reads TGCAGCGTTGATACGGAACGGGAGACCCAGTACTTC.